This T cell receptor beta chain is from a study of molecular identifiers for immune sequencing clone quantification. Looked up from germline, CDR1 is MNHEY and CDR2 is SMNVEV (reference sequence). Between the trimmed V and J ends, which lost 5 bases and 6 bases, there was a span of 16 bases. The CDR3 totals 14 residues. This clonotype was seen a handful of times. TCRdb recomputed calls from the PCR reads with MiXCR, one row per CDR3 protein. Among approximately 630,000 distinct CDR3 sequences listed, about 25% were seen once. V gene TRBV27 combines with J gene TRBJ2-5; D may be TRBD1 (7 bases). The sequencing sample was made of naive CD8+ T cells from blood, with Jurkat cell RNA spiked in. Specified subset: FACS-sorted CD8+CD4-CCR7+CD45RA+ naive T cells. This sequence originates from a human donor in good health. Some libraries in this study had Jurkat cell RNA spiked in. The CDR3: CASSPGGGTKTQYF. The DNA of the CDR3 is TGTGCCAGCAGTCCAGGAGGGGGCACCAAGACCCAGTACTTC.